These 9 T cell receptor beta chains came from one sample sequenced in a study of spatial heterogeneity in lung cancer (dated by TCRdb to the late 2010s). What the time point label conveys for this sample: sample taken at primary tumor resection. TCR sequencing used whole RNA extracted from tumor and nontumor lung tissue, or from cryopreserved PBMC samples, without cell sorting. Receptors were amplified or captured by 5' RACE. These reads were obtained on a NextSeq 500. TCRdb trimmed public reads at Q25 via fastp, called clones via MiXCR and kept in-frame beta chains. Every CDR3 protein is listed once, alongside the most common genes and DNA of its rows. The sample yields tens of thousands of distinct CDR3 sequences; 5.2% were counted once. Approximately 24% of the sample comes from the top ten. This specimen was PBMCs, taken at surgery. Receptors were obtained from a female donor with early-stage non-small cell lung cancer.

The V gene is TRBV6-2 or TRBV6-3, the J gene TRBJ2-3; D is ambiguous. V lost 5 bases and J 5 bases, leaving 14 bases between the germline ends. The CDR3 totals 14 residues. Germline values: CDR1 MNHEY, CDR2 SVGEGT. The CDR3 DNA reads TGTGCCAGCAGTCTTCGGACCTCAAGAGATACGCAGTATTTT. This codes for CASSLRTSRDTQYF.

The sample holds many counts of this clonotype. V and J are TRBV5-1 and TRBJ1-2; unclear D gene. CDR1 SGHRS and CDR2 YFSETQ come from the germline V gene. This CDR3 region has 12 residues. Trimming left V 6 bases short and J 4 bases short, with 10 bases between. CDR3 in amino acids: CASTDGLYGYTF. The DNA for the CDR3 is TGCGCCAGCACTGACGGACTCTATGGCTACACCTTC.

This clonotype occurred many times. The J gene is TRBJ2-7, the V gene TRBV7-9; 7 positions agree with TRBD1. The CDR3 loop spans 15 amino acids. The V gene's germline CDR1 is SEHNR and CDR2 FQNEAQ (reference sequence). V shed 5 bases, J shed 0 bases, and the junction held 7 bases outside the gene matches. CDR3 residues: CASSPRQGISYEQYF. The CDR3 coding sequence is TGTGCCAGCAGCCCGAGACAGGGAATCTCCTACGAGCAGTACTTC.

This clonotype was observed at least ten times. J is TRBJ2-7 and V is TRBV12-3 or TRBV12-4, with D perhaps assigned TRBD1 or TRBD2 (5 bases each). The CDR3 is 15 residues long. V was pared by 3 bases and J by 8 bases, with 20 bases between. DNA for the CDR3: TGTGCCAGCAGTTTCCACGGGACGGGGATTCGGCAGCAGTACTTC. This gives the protein CASSFHGTGIRQQYF.

This clonotype was detected a few times. This chain uses TRBV15 with TRBJ2-7, with 7 bases lining up with TRBD1. CDR1 is LNHNV and CDR2 is YYDKDF in the germline V gene (reference sequence). The CDR3 runs to 16 residues. The V gene end was trimmed by 0 bases and the J gene end by 2 bases; junction bases not matched to a gene: 7. The CDR3 DNA follows: TGTGCCACCAGCAGAGATTTGTCCGACAGGGCCTACGAGCAGTACTTC. Its translation is CATSRDLSDRAYEQYF. Using reference TRBV15 and TRBJ2-7 for the parts outside the CDR3, the full variable domain is DAMVIQNPRYQVTQFGKPVTLSCSQTLNHNVMYWYQQKSSQAPKLLFHYYDKDFNNEADTPDNFQSRRPNTSFCFLDIRSPGLGDTAMYLCATSRDLSDRAYEQYFGPGTRLTVT.

This clonotype was detected many times. The gene calls are TRBV7-2 and TRBJ2-7; 9 bases align to TRBD2. CDR1 is SGHTA and CDR2 is FQGNSA in the germline V gene. Trimming cost V 2 bases and J 5 bases; bases outside gene matches: 13. The CDR3 sequence is 17 residues long. The CDR3 nucleotides are TGTGCCAGCAGCTTAACCATGGGACTAGCCCGAGTTGACGAGCAGTACTTC. It codes for CASSLTMGLARVDEQYF.

The table lists this clonotype with many counts. The chain has TRBV28 and TRBJ1-5, with D uncertain. CDR3 length: 17 residues. The V gene lost 4 bases and the J gene lost 0 bases, with 16 bases spanning the gap. Per germline, CDR1 MDHEN and CDR2 SYDVKM. CDR3 sequence reads: CASSSSPMGDSNQPQHF. For the CDR3, the DNA is TGTGCCAGCAGTTCCTCCCCCATGGGAGATAGCAATCAGCCCCAGCATTTT.

This clonotype has ten or more counts. The chain employs TRBV4-3 and TRBJ2-3; no reliable D call. V shed 2 bases and J shed 2 bases, with 2 bases lying between them. The CDR3 is made up of 12 amino acids. The germline CDR1 and CDR2 sequences are LGHNA and YSLEER. DNA for the CDR3: TGCGCCAGCAGCCAATACACAGATACGCAGTATTTT. Protein: CASSQYTDTQYF.

The V call is TRBV19, the J call TRBJ2-1, with D tentatively TRBD1 (5 bases). Germline V gene data show CDR1 as LNHDA and CDR2 as SQIVND (reference sequence). Trimming cost V 3 bases and J 5 bases, with 11 bases left between them. This CDR3 contains 14 residues. For the CDR3, the DNA is TGTGCCAGTAGTATTCTACAGGCGGACAATGAGCAGTTCTTC. Translated: CASSILQADNEQFF.